This T cell receptor beta chain was captured by sequencing in a study of control samples from healthy donors and cancer patients. Sequenced by immunoSEQ multiplex PCR; TCRdb stores in-frame clones only, minus some. The sample lists 90,000 to 150,000 clones, approximately 90% seen once, with less than 3.5% in the top ten. CDR1 SQVTM and CDR2 ANQGSEA come from the germline V gene. V gave up 5 bases and J gave up 6 bases; unmatched junction bases: 7. This CDR3 spans 13 amino acids. This TCR derives from a man aged 35-49 years in good health. Sequenced sample: blood. This sequence joins TRBV29-1 and TRBJ2-1; TRBD2 matches at 7 bases. CDR3: CSVRGVGSNEQFF. CDR3 DNA sequence: TGCAGCGTTCGGGGGGTAGGTAGCAATGAGCAGTTCTTC.